This T cell receptor (beta chain) was recovered during a study of blood T cell repertoires in COVID-19. Study context: Sources were T cells, B-cell-depleted T cells, or PBMCs; the material itself was cDNA or gDNA.

Profiling relied on immunoSEQ multiplex PCR, and the TCRdb table lists in-frame clones only, not all of them. This table has approximately 360,000 clones, around 90% appearing once. CDR3 length equals 15 residues. Germline loops: CDR1 SEHNR, CDR2 FQNEAQ (reference sequence). Worth noting for this clone: A read error may account for a junction end that differs from germline.

Sequencing input: peripheral blood. The TCR was taken from a man younger than 30 with active or convalescent COVID-19. This rearrangement joins TRBV7-9 to TRBJ1-4; no definite D call. CDR3 sequence (DNA): TGTGCCAGCAGTTTAGGAGGAGCGGGGAATGAAAAACTGTTTTTT. Translated, it gives CASSLGGAGNEKLFF.